Listed below are T cell receptor beta chains from one sample, sequenced in a study of cytomegalovirus exposure and HLA in healthy donors. The protocol was immunoSEQ multiplex PCR, while the TCRdb copy is restricted to in-frame clones and leaves out a portion. This sample has over 150,000 clones; about 77% occur once, and the top ten carry approximately 7%. Sequencing used PBMCs. The receptors stem from a male donor in good health and CMV-seropositive. The CDR3 runs from the conserved cysteine through the conserved F or W. The order of the fields is J gene, V gene, clone size, D gene, CDR3 DNA, CDR3 protein. A D gene is named only where the DNA matches it firmly. The size field is filled for only some rows; it gives once, few, many or a size class.

TRBJ1-1 | TRBV19 | - | TRBD1 | TGTGCCAGTCTCGACAGGGTAAACACTGAAGCTTTCTTT | CASLDRVNTEAFF
TRBJ1-6 | TRBV6-6 | - | TRBD1 | TGTGCCACCCTAAGGGACAGGGGAAATTCACCCCTCCACTTT | CATLRDRGNSPLHF
TRBJ1-2 | TRBV4-1 | - | - | TGCGCCAGCAGCCAAGACGAACTGGAGGGGTATGGCTACACCTTC | CASSQDELEGYGYTF
TRBJ2-1 | TRBV25-1 | once | TRBD2 | TGTGCCAGCAGTGTCGTCAGCGGGGGGGGGAACAATGAGCAGTTCTTC | CASSVVSGGGNNEQFF
TRBJ2-5 | TRBV11-2 | - | TRBD1 | TGTGCCAGCAGCTCTAACAGGGGGCGCGGGGAGACCCAGTACTTC | CASSSNRGRGETQYF
TRBJ1-2 | TRBV6-5 | once | - | TGTGCCAGCAGTTCCCAGGCAAGGGGGAGCTATGGCTACACCTTC | CASSSQARGSYGYTF
TRBJ2-7 | TRBV5-1 | - | TRBD2 | TGCGCCAGCAGCGGCGGGGGAAGCTCCTACGAGCAGTACTTC | CASSGGGSSYEQYF
TRBJ1-1 | TRBV19 | once | - | TGTGCCAGTCGAGCTAACGGGGGGAACACTGAAGCTTTCTTT | CASRANGGNTEAFF
TRBJ2-7 | TRBV5-1 | - | - | TGCGCCAGCAGCTGGGGGGTCAACTCCTACGAGCAGTACTTC | CASSWGVNSYEQYF
TRBJ2-1 | TRBV19 | once | TRBD2 | TGTGCCTCTGGGACTAGCGGGGGGGCCGGTTACAATGAGCAGTTCTTC | CASGTSGGAGYNEQFF
TRBJ1-1 | TRBV19 | - | - | TGTGCCAGACCTGGCCGACGGGACACTGAAGCTTTCTTT | CARPGRRDTEAFF
TRBJ2-7 | TRBV5-1 | - | - | TGCGCCAGCAGTACGGACAGCTCCTACGAGCAGTACTTC | CASSTDSSYEQYF
TRBJ2-1 | TRBV13 | once | TRBD1 | TGTGCCAGCAGCCCTCATACCGGACAGGGCTCCGATGAGCAGTTCTTC | CASSPHTGQGSDEQFF
TRBJ2-1 | TRBV5-1 | - | - | TGCGCCAGCAGCAAGGAAGCCTCGTTAGCATCCTACAATGAGCAGTTCTTC | CASSKEASLASYNEQFF
TRBJ2-7 | TRBV6-5 | - | TRBD1 | TGTGCCAGCAGTTACTCCGGACAGGGAGCCTACGAGCAGTACTTC | CASSYSGQGAYEQYF
TRBJ2-7 | TRBV9 | - | - | TGTGCCAGCAGCGCAGAACCAAAAGTGTACGAGCAGTACTTC | CASSAEPKVYEQYF
TRBJ2-3 | TRBV27 | - | - | TGTGCCAGCAGTCCCCGACTCACCACAGATACGCAGTATTTT | CASSPRLTTDTQYF
TRBJ1-5 | TRBV5-5 | - | - | TGTGCCAGCAGCTTGGCCCCACAGAATCAGCCCCAGCATTTT | CASSLAPQNQPQHF
TRBJ2-1 | TRBV5-6 | - | - | TGTGCCAGCAGCGCTGCACCCGGTAAGAATGAGCAGTTCTTC | CASSAAPGKNEQFF
TRBJ2-7 | TRBV2 | - | - | TGTGCCAGCGGACACACCAGCTACGAGCAGTACTTC | CASGHTSYEQYF
TRBJ1-2 | TRBV4-1 | - | - | TGCGCCAGCAGCCTGGAGGACCCGTATGGCTACACCTTC | CASSLEDPYGYTF
TRBJ2-2 | TRBV2 | once | - | TGTGCCAGCAGTGAATGGACACCGAACACCGGGGAGCTGTTTTTT | CASSEWTPNTGELFF
TRBJ1-3 | TRBV5-1 | - | TRBD1 | TGCGCCAGCAGCTCAACAGGGGACTTCTCTGGAAACACCATATATTTT | CASSSTGDFSGNTIYF
TRBJ2-3 | TRBV5-1 | - | TRBD1 | TGCGCCAGCAGCGTCCTGACAGGGACCGATACGCAGTATTTT | CASSVLTGTDTQYF
TRBJ2-7 | TRBV9 | - | - | TGTGCCAGCAGCCCCCGGGACACCTACGAGCAGTACTTC | CASSPRDTYEQYF
TRBJ2-7 | TRBV6-6 | - | TRBD2 | TGTGCCAGCAGTTCCCCCGGGGGGGAGAGATCTTACGAGCAGTACTTC | CASSSPGGERSYEQYF
TRBJ2-3 | TRBV7-9 | - | - | TGTGCCAGCACCCCCTACAGCACAGATACGCAGTATTTT | CASTPYSTDTQYF
TRBJ2-7 | TRBV5-6 | - | - | TGTGCCAGCAGCCCGGTCGGGGGAAAGCAGTACTTC | CASSPVGGKQYF
TRBJ2-3 | TRBV5-1 | - | - | TGCGCCAGCAGCCTGGGGGAGATCACAGATACGCAGTATTTT | CASSLGEITDTQYF
TRBJ2-7 | TRBV30 | - | - | TGTGCCTGGAGTGTACTCTCCTACCCCTACGAGCAGTACTTC | CAWSVLSYPYEQYF
TRBJ2-2 | TRBV12-5 | - | TRBD1 | TGTGCTAGTGGTTCCGGTAGGAGGACAGGGAACGGGGAGCTGTTTTTT | CASGSGRRTGNGELFF
TRBJ1-1 | TRBV5-1 | - | TRBD1 | TGCGCCAGCAGCTTGGCAGGGGGCCCATACACTGAAGCTTTCTTT | CASSLAGGPYTEAFF
TRBJ2-1 | TRBV5-3 | - | - | TGTGCCAGAAGCTTGGGGAGCAATGAGCAGTTCTTC | CARSLGSNEQFF
TRBJ2-3 | TRBV5-4 | - | - | TGTGCCAGCAGCTTAAAGGGGGTGCGGAGCGGGGTTTTAGATACGCAGTATTTT | CASSLKGVRSGVLDTQYF
TRBJ1-1 | TRBV27 | - | - | TGTGCCAGCTCCTGGGGAGGGAACACTGAAGCTTTCTTT | CASSWGGNTEAFF
TRBJ1-1 | TRBV10-3 | - | TRBD1 | TGTGCCATCAGTGAGTCTAACAGGGGAAACACTGAAGCTTTCTTT | CAISESNRGNTEAFF
TRBJ1-2 | TRBV9 | - | - | TGTGCCAGCAGCGTAGACGGTGGTGGCTACACCTTC | CASSVDGGGYTF
TRBJ2-7 | TRBV19 | - | TRBD2 | TGTGCCAGTAGCGGCTTAGTGCGGGGGTCCACCTACGAGCAGTACTTC | CASSGLVRGSTYEQYF
TRBJ2-7 | TRBV14 | - | - | TGTGCCAGCAGCCCCATAACGGTCGGGCCCGGGAAGTACTTC | CASSPITVGPGKYF
TRBJ1-3 | TRBV23-1 | - | - | TGCGCCAGCAGTCAAGATTCCGACAGGAGCCCACCAAACACCATATATTTT | CASSQDSDRSPPNTIYF
TRBJ2-3 | TRBV2 | - | - | TGTGCCAGCTTGGGAGGTTACTTAACAGATACGCAGTATTTT | CASLGGYLTDTQYF
TRBJ1-5 | TRBV7-6 | - | - | TGTGCCAGCAGCTTAGGTGCAGGGTTAAGCCAGCCCCAGCATTTT | CASSLGAGLSQPQHF
TRBJ2-1 | TRBV4-1 | few | TRBD2 | TGCGCCAGCAGCCAAGTTGGGGTAGCGGGGGGGGGCAATGAGCAGTTCTTC | CASSQVGVAGGGNEQFF
TRBJ1-4 | TRBV2 | few | - | TGTGCCAGCAGGGCCCCGACAGCAACTAATGAAAAACTGTTTTTT | CASRAPTATNEKLFF
TRBJ2-3 | TRBV6-5 | - | TRBD2 | TGTGCCAGCAGTTACGATAGCGGGGGGACAGATACGCAGTATTTT | CASSYDSGGTDTQYF
TRBJ1-4 | TRBV30 | - | - | TGTGCCTGGAGTGGATTCACAGGGAGTGGGGAAAAACTGTTTTTT | CAWSGFTGSGEKLFF
TRBJ2-3 | TRBV7-2 | - | TRBD1 | TGTGCCAGCAGCTTTCACAGGGGGCGAAGGACAGATACGCAGTATTTT | CASSFHRGRRTDTQYF
TRBJ2-1 | TRBV30 | - | - | TGTGCCTGGACCCCGGTGGGGAGCCAACACACGCAGTTCTTC | CAWTPVGSQHTQFF
TRBJ2-3 | TRBV4-1 | - | - | TGCGCCAGCAGGGCTCTGGCGGCGGATACGCAGTATTTT | CASRALAADTQYF
TRBJ2-7 | TRBV6-1 | few | - | TGTGCCAGCAGTGAAATGGGGGGCGAGCAGTACTTC | CASSEMGGEQYF
TRBJ2-4 | TRBV19 | - | TRBD2 | TGTGCCAGTAGTATAAGGGAGGGGCTCCGACCCAAAAACATTCAGTACTTC | CASSIREGLRPKNIQYF
TRBJ2-7 | TRBV5-4 | - | TRBD1 | TGTGCCAGCAGCCCCCGACAGGGGGCGCGGGACGAGCAGTACTTC | CASSPRQGARDEQYF
TRBJ2-7 | TRBV5-1 | - | TRBD1 | TGCGCCAGCAGAGGACAGGGAGGTTCGTACGAGCAGTACTTC | CASRGQGGSYEQYF
TRBJ1-4 | TRBV21-1 | - | - | TGTGCCAGCAGCACACTACCACGGGGACACCCGACAACTAATGAAAAACTGTTTTTT | CASSTLPRGHPTTNEKLFF
TRBJ1-3 | TRBV9 | - | - | TGTGCCAGCAGCGTCGCAGGGGCAACGGGAAACACCATATATTTT | CASSVAGATGNTIYF
TRBJ2-7 | TRBV4-1 | - | TRBD2 | TGCGCCAGCACACCCCAGAGCGGGGCTTCATACGAGCAGTACTTC | CASTPQSGASYEQYF
TRBJ2-3 | TRBV2 | - | - | TGTGCCAGCAGTGGTAGGGGGACAAGCACAGATACGCAGTATTTT | CASSGRGTSTDTQYF